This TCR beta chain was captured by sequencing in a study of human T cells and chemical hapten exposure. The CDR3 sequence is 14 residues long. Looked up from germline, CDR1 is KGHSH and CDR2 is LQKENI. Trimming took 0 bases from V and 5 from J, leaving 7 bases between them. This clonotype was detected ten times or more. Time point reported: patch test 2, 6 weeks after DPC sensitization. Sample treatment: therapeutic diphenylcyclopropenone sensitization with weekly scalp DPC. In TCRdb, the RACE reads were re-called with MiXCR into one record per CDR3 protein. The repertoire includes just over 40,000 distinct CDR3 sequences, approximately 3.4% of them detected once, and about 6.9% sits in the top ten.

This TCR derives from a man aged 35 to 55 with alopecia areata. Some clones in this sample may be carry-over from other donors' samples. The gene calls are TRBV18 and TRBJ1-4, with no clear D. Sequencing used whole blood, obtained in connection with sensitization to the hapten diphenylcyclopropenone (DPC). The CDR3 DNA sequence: TGTGCCAGCTCACCACCCGGTCCAAATGAAAAACTGTTTTTT. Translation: CASSPPGPNEKLFF.